These T cell receptor beta chains were read from a single sample in a study of T cell responses to AZD1222 COVID-19 vaccine. The protocol was immunoSEQ multiplex PCR, while the TCRdb copy is restricted to in-frame clones and leaves out a portion. The table has some 94,000 clones, roughly nine tenths seen once. The sequencing used peripheral blood, collected on day 0 of AZD1222 vaccination. Every receptor here comes from an adult in good health. The CDR3 runs from the conserved cysteine through the conserved F or W. The order of the fields is D gene, clone size, V gene, J gene, CDR3 protein, CDR3 DNA. The D gene is left open where the match is weak. Size is omitted from some rows. Given values are once, few, many or a class for expanded clones.

>NA|NA|TRBV5-4|TRBJ2-1
CASSGGGVEQFF
TGTGCCAGCAGCGGAGGGGGGGTTGAGCAGTTCTTC
>NA|NA|TRBV4-1|TRBJ2-1
CASSLRTENYNEQFF
TGCGCCAGCAGCTTAAGGACAGAGAACTACAATGAGCAGTTCTTC
>NA|NA|TRBV4-1|TRBJ2-7
CASSQGFRVGEQYF
TGCGCCAGCAGCCAAGGATTCCGAGTCGGCGAGCAGTACTTC
>TRBD2|NA|TRBV29-1|TRBJ2-1
CSALGGVRGDREQFF
TGCAGCGCCCTGGGGGGGGTTAGGGGAGATCGGGAGCAGTTCTTC
>NA|NA|TRBV11-2|TRBJ2-1
CASSPSYGAEYNEQFF
TGTGCCAGCAGCCCTTCTTACGGGGCCGAGTACAATGAGCAGTTCTTC
>TRBD1|few|TRBV7-3|TRBJ1-6
CASSLDRGGSSPLHF
TGTGCCAGCAGCTTAGACAGGGGCGGGAGTTCACCCCTCCACTTT
>NA|NA|TRBV16|TRBJ1-5
CASSQSRDEQPQHF
TGTGCCAGCAGCCAATCTCGGGACGAACAGCCCCAGCATTTT
>TRBD1|NA|TRBV19|TRBJ1-1
CASSTRTGGATEAFF
TGTGCCAGTAGTACGCGGACAGGGGGCGCGACTGAAGCTTTCTTT
>NA|NA|TRBV14|TRBJ1-6
CASSQASGAPLHF
TGTGCCAGCAGCCAAGCTTCAGGGGCACCCCTCCACTTT
>NA|NA|TRBV7-2|TRBJ1-4
CASSLEWGNEKLFF
TGTGCCAGCAGCTTAGAGTGGGGGAATGAAAAACTGTTTTTT
>NA|NA|TRBV27|TRBJ1-6
CASSFGNYSPLHF
TGTGCCAGCAGTTTTGGGAATTATTCACCCCTCCACTTT
>NA|NA|TRBV19|TRBJ1-5
CASSPDFDQPQHF
TGTGCCAGTAGTCCCGATTTCGATCAGCCCCAGCATTTT
>NA|NA|TRBV28|TRBJ1-5
CASSYGTINQPQHF
TGTGCCAGCAGTTACGGGACCATCAATCAGCCCCAGCATTTT
>TRBD1|few|TRBV12-3/TRBV12-4|TRBJ1-3
CASSWDRVNTIYF
TGTGCCAGCAGTTGGGACAGAGTAAACACCATATATTTT
>TRBD1|NA|TRBV6-2/TRBV6-3|TRBJ2-3
CASSYTTGTGTDTQYF
TGTGCCAGCAGTTACACGACCGGGACAGGCACAGATACGCAGTATTTT
>NA|NA|TRBV2|TRBJ1-2
CASSVLSTSFYGYTF
TGTGCCAGCAGTGTACTCTCTACAAGTTTCTATGGCTACACCTTC
>NA|NA|TRBV11-2|TRBJ1-1
CASSSVLGALNTEAFF
TGTGCCAGCAGCTCGGTTTTAGGGGCCTTGAACACTGAAGCTTTCTTT
>NA|NA|TRBV12-5|TRBJ1-1
CASSPQGIYYTEAFF
TGTGCTAGTTCCCCCCAGGGTATTTATTACACTGAAGCTTTCTTT
>TRBD2|NA|TRBV5-6|TRBJ2-7
CASSSYGREDYEQYF
TGTGCCAGCAGCTCATATGGACGGGAGGACTACGAGCAGTACTTC
>NA|NA|TRBV6-6|TRBJ1-1
CASSPQGSGNTEAFF
TGTGCCAGCAGCCCCCAGGGTTCCGGGAACACTGAAGCTTTCTTT
>NA|NA|TRBV3-1/TRBV3-2|TRBJ2-7
CASSAEGYSYEQYF
TGTGCCAGCAGCGCGGAGGGATACTCCTACGAGCAGTACTTC
>TRBD1|once|TRBV19|TRBJ1-5
CASSPEGAGQPQHF
TGTGCCAGTAGTCCCGAGGGGGCTGGTCAGCCCCAGCATTTT
>TRBD1|NA|TRBV5-1|TRBJ1-6
CASSLAGGEYNSPLHF
TGCGCCAGCAGCTTGGCAGGGGGCGAATATAATTCACCCCTCCACTTT
>TRBD1|NA|TRBV5-1|TRBJ2-2
CASRATGDTGELFF
TGCGCCAGCAGAGCAACAGGGGACACCGGGGAGCTGTTTTTT
>NA|NA|TRBV27|TRBJ1-5
CASSLSGTVSNQPQHF
TGTGCCAGCAGTTTATCGGGGACGGTTAGCAATCAGCCCCAGCATTTT
>TRBD1|NA|TRBV2|TRBJ1-1
CASTDRANTEAFF
TGTGCCAGCACTGACAGGGCTAACACTGAAGCTTTCTTT
>NA|NA|TRBV5-1|TRBJ2-6
CASVPGSGANVLTF
TGCGCCAGCGTACCGGGCTCTGGGGCCAACGTCCTGACTTTC
>NA|NA|TRBV27|TRBJ2-1
CASSLSRAGEQFF
TGTGCCAGCAGTTTATCCAGGGCAGGGGAGCAGTTCTTC
>NA|NA|TRBV7-2|TRBJ1-3
CASSLTTGFGGTIYF
TGTGCCAGCAGCTTAACGACGGGCTTTGGTGGCACCATATATTTT
>NA|NA|TRBV13|TRBJ1-3
CASSSGGGRSSGNTIYF
TGTGCCAGCAGCTCCGGGGGGGGCCGGAGCTCTGGAAACACCATATATTTT
>TRBD2|NA|TRBV2|TRBJ2-3
CASTLGRGGRTDTQYF
TGTGCCAGCACCCTTGGGCGGGGGGGGCGGACAGATACGCAGTATTTT
>NA|NA|TRBV4-1|TRBJ2-7
CASSLTSQGEQYF
TGCGCCAGCAGCCTGACTAGTCAGGGCGAGCAGTACTTC
>NA|NA|TRBV14|TRBJ1-4
CASSQEAAKEHNEKLFF
TGTGCCAGCAGCCAAGAGGCAGCCAAAGAGCATAATGAAAAACTGTTTTTT
>TRBD1|many|TRBV10-1|TRBJ2-1
CASSDEPGQGGNEQFF
TGCGCCAGCAGTGACGAGCCTGGACAGGGGGGCAATGAGCAGTTCTTC
>TRBD1|NA|TRBV5-1|TRBJ1-6
CASSLGGGRGDNSPLHF
TGCGCCAGCAGCTTGGGTGGAGGCAGGGGGGATAATTCACCCCTCCACTTT
>NA|few|TRBV3-1/TRBV3-2|TRBJ2-5
CASSPQGWETQYF
TGTGCCAGCAGCCCTCAGGGATGGGAGACCCAGTACTTC
>TRBD1|NA|TRBV3-1/TRBV3-2|TRBJ2-2
CASSRRTGMNTGELFF
TGTGCCAGCAGCCGCCGGACAGGGATGAACACCGGGGAGCTGTTTTTT